This T cell receptor (beta chain) was found in a study of T-cell memory formation after mild COVID-19 (dated by TCRdb to the early 2020s). A note on the overall study: Most TCR sequence clusters were specific to one of the two donors. T-cell clones expanding and contracting after mild COVID-19 in a couple of donors were tracked by longitudinal TCRalpha and TCRbeta repertoire sequencing. The cohort was made up of two young adult volunteers, one female and one male, who were previously healthy.

For this clonotype: No cognate antigen has been identified for it. The input lacks base qualities; no much larger clone sits a single base away.

PBMCs were isolated by Ficoll-Paque density gradient centrifugation. The instrument given in TCRdb is Illumina NovaSeq 6000. Using 5'RACE with constant-segment primers, TCRalpha and TCRbeta cDNA libraries were constructed, with sample barcodes and unique molecular identifiers added in the process. Trizol reagent was used to extract RNA from every sample. Library amplification was performed in two PCR steps, and a second sample barcode and Illumina TruSeq adapters were introduced in the second step. Sequencing of libraries was performed on an Illumina NovaSeq with 2 x 150 bp paired-end reads. Per the source publication's procedure: Demultiplexing of reads and collapsing into UMI-guided consensus sequences were performed with migec v1.2.7. Using mixcr v2.1.11, UMI consensuses were aligned to TRA and TRB V and J templates and then assembled into clonotypes. Expanded or contracted clonotypes were those called significant by both edgeR and NoisET, with noise models trained on biological replicates. For edgeR calls, the thresholds were a false discovery rate-adjusted p below 0.01 and a log2 fold-change of 1. As an exploratory analysis of dynamics, max-normalized trajectories of the 1000 most abundant clonotypes were examined with PCA combined with hierarchical clustering. Separately sequenced CD4+ and CD8+ repertoires were used to assign a CD4 or CD8 phenotype to each responding clone. Using fastp trimming at Q25 and MiXCR clonotype assembly, TCRdb reanalyzed the public sequencing data and kept in-frame beta chains. Each entry merges the rows of one CDR3 protein and shows their most common DNA and genes. TCRdb, rather than the study authors, made the V and J calls. In all, the sample holds under 250,000 distinct CDR3 sequences, and about 11% of those were seen once. Approximately 2.8% of the sample comes from the top ten.

General study outcomes and caveats: Some responding clones were detected in pre-infection memory, suggesting pre-existing cross-reactive memory T cells joined the SARS-CoV-2 response. Balanced CD4/CD8 phenotypes were observed for clones contracting from day 15 to 85, whereas a bias towards CD4+ was observed for a second wave of clones expanding from day 15 to 37. The second-wave clones that peaked on day 37 were not confirmed to be SARS-CoV-2 specific. Contracting CD4+ clones were located mainly in the CM and EM memory subsets, whereas CD8+ clones were found to be enriched in EMRA. Only two mild cases were covered in the study, and larger cohorts including severe cases with pre-infection samples were considered necessary.

The CDR3 contains 14 residues, cysteine and phenylalanine counted. Just the 42-base CDR3 DNA is kept, in frame starting at base 1. Cut back by 9 bases and 1 base, the V and J ends lie 12 bases apart. CDR1 is given as SGHVS and CDR2 as FQNEAQ, both from the germline V gene. Sequencing was performed on PBMCs or a T cell subset sorted from them (not recorded which). The sequence derives from a man aged 18 to 30 who had mild COVID-19 (a few samples of this study predate the infection). The sample titles of this study are shuffled in the database, so cell type and time point are left out; the donor was told from shared clones. The chain uses TRBV7-8 and TRBJ2-2; tentative D gene TRBD1, with 6 bases matching. The DNA sequence is given as TGTGCCAGAGAGGTACAGGGGAACACCGGGGAGCTGTTTTTT. This encodes CAREVQGNTGELFF.